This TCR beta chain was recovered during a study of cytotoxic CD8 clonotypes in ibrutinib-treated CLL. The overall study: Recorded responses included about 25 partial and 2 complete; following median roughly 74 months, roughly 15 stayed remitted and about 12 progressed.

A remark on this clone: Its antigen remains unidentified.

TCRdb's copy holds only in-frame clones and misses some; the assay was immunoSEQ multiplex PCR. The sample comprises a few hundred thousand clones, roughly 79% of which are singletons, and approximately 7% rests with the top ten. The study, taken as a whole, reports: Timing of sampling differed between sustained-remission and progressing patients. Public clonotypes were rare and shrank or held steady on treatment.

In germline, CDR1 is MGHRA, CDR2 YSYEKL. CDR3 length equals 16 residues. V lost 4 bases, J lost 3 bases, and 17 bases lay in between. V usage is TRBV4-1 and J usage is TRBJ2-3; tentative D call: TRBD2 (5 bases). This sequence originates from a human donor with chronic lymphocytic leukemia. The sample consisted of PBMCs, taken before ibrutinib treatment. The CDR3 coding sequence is TGCGCCAGCAGCCCGTTCTCCCGGGATGGGACAGATACGCAGTATTTT. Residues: CASSPFSRDGTDTQYF.